One T cell receptor (beta chain) is described in this entry. Its cognate antigen is unknown. The data originate from a study of cytomegalovirus exposure and HLA in healthy donors. From germline, CDR1 is SGHRS and CDR2 YFSETQ. J gave up 3 bases and V 3 bases, and 2 bases lay outside the gene matches. The CDR3 loop spans 15 amino acids. Study-level results: Within the 120 validation repertoires, first-cohort TCR clusters tended to co-occur, according to a later analysis. Under in vitro conditions, three CMV-associated chains were confirmed as specific for CMV antigens.

Only in-frame clones appear in the TCRdb table, and some are missing; sequencing was by immunoSEQ multiplex PCR. The sample has about 260,000 clones; around 91% are singletons. The sample consisted of PBMCs. The sequence came from a woman younger than 45 in good health and CMV-seronegative. The chain uses TRBV5-1 and TRBJ2-2; 10 bases match TRBD2. The CDR3 reads CASSSAGGDTGELFF. As DNA, the CDR3 is TGCGCCAGCAGCTCAGCGGGAGGGGACACCGGGGAGCTGTTTTTT.